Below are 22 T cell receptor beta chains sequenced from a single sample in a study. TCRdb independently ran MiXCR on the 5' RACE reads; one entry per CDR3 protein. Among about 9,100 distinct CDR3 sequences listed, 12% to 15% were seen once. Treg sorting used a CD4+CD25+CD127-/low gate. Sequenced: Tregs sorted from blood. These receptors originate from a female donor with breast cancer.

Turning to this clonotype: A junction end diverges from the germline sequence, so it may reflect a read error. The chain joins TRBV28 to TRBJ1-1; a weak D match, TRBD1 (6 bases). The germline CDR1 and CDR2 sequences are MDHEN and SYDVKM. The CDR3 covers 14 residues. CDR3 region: CASSTTGIAGESFF. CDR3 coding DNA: TGTGCCAGCAGTACAACAGGGATAGCCGGTGAATCTTTCTTT.

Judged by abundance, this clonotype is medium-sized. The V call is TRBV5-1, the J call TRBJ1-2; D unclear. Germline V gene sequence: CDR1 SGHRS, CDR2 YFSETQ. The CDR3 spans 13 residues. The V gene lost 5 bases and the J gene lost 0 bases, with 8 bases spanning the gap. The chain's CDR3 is CASSRAANYGYTF. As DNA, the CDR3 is TGCGCCAGCAGTCGGGCGGCTAACTATGGCTACACCTTC.

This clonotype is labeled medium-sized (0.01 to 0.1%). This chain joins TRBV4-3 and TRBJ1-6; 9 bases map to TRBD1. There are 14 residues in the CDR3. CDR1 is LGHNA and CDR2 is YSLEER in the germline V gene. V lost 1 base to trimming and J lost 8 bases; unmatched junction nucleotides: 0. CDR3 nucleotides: TGCGCCAGCAGCCAAGGGGACAGGGATTCACCCCTCCACTTT. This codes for CASSQGDRDSPLHF.

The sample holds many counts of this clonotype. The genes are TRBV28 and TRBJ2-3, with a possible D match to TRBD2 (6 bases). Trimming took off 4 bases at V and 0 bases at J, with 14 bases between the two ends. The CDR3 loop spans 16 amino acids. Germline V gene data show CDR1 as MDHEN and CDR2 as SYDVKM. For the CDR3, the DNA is TGTGCCAGCAGTTCCCGACTAGGCGTGAGCACAGATACGCAGTATTTT. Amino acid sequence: CASSSRLGVSTDTQYF.

The CDR3 sequence: CASSSWGLNTGELFF. The CDR3 DNA sequence: TGTGCCAGCAGCTCATGGGGGCTGAACACCGGGGAGCTGTTTTTT. The chain couples TRBV5-4 to TRBJ2-2; D possibly corresponds to TRBD1 (6 bases). This CDR3 is 15 amino acids long. Per the germline V gene, CDR1 is SGHNT and CDR2 is YYREEE (reference sequence). The ends were cut back, 3 bases at V and 1 base at J, with 10 bases in the middle.

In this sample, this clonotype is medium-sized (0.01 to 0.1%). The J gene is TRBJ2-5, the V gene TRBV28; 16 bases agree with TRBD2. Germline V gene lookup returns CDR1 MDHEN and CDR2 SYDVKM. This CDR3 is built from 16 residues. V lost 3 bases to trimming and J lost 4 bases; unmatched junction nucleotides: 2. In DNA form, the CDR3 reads TGTGCCAGCAGTTTGGGGACTAGCGGGAGGGTAGAGACCCAGTACTTC. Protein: CASSLGTSGRVETQYF. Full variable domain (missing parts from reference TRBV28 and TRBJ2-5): DVKVTQSSRYLVKRTGEKVFLECVQDMDHENMFWYRQDPGLGLRLIYFSYDVKMKEKGDIPEGYSVSREKKERFSLILESASTNQTSMYLCASSLGTSGRVETQYFGPGTRLLVL.

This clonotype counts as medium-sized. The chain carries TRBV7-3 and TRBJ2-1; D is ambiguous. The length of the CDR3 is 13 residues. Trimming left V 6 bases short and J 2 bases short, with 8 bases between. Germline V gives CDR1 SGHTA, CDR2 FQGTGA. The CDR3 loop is CASSSVPYNEQFF. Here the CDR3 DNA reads TGTGCCAGCAGTTCAGTTCCCTACAATGAGCAGTTCTTC.

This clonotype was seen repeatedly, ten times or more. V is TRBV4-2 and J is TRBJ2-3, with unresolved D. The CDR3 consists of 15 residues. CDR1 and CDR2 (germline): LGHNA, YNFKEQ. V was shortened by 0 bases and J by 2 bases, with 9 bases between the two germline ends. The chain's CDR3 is CASSQDRRVTDTQYF. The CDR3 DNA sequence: TGTGCCAGCAGCCAAGATCGAAGGGTCACAGATACGCAGTATTTT.

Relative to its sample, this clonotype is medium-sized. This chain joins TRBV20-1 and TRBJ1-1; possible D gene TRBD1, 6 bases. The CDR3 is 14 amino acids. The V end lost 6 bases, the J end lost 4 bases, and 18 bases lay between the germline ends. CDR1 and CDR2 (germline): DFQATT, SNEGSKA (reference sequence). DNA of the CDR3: TGCAGTGCCACGACGGGGATGGGGGCCACTGAAGCTTTCTTT. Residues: CSATTGMGATEAFF.

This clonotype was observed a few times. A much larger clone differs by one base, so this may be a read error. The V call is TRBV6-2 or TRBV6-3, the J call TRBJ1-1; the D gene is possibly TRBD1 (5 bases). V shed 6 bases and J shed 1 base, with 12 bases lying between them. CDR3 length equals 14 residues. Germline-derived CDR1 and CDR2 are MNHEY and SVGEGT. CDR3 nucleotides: TGTGCCAGCAGATCGGGACGGGGGAACACTGAAGCTTTCTTT. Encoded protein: CASRSGRGNTEAFF.

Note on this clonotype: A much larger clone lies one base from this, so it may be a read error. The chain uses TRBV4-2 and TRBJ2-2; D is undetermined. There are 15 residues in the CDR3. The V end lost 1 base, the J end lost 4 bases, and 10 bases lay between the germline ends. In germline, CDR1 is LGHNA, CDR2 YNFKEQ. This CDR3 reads CASSQASQSTGELFF. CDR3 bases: TGTGCCAGCAGCCAAGCATCGCAGAGCACCGGGGAGCTGTTTTTT.

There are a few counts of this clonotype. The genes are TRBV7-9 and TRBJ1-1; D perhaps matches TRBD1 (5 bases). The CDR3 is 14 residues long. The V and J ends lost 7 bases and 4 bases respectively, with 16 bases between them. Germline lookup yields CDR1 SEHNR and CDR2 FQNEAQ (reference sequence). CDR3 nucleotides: TGTGCCAGCACCCCGGGAGGAGGGACCACTGAAGCTTTCTTT. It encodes CASTPGGGTTEAFF.

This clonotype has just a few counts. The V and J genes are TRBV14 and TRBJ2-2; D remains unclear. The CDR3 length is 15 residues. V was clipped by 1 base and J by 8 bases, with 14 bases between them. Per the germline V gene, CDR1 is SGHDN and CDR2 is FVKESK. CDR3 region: CASSQGTFPGGELFF. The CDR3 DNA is TGTGCCAGCAGCCAAGGGACGTTCCCCGGGGGGGAGCTGTTTTTT.

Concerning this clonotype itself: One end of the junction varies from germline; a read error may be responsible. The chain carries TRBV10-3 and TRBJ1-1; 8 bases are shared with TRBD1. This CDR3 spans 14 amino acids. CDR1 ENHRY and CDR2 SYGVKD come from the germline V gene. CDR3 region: CATRQGPDYTVAFF. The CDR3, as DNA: TGTGCTACCCGACAGGGGCCCGACTACACTGTAGCTTTCTTT.

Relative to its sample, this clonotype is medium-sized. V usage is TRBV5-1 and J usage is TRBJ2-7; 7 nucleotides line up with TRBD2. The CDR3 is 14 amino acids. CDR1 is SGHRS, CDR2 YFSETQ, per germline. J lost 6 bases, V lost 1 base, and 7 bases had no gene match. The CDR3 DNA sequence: TGCGCCAGCAGCTTGACAGCGGGGAGCAGCGAGCAGTACTTC. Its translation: CASSLTAGSSEQYF.

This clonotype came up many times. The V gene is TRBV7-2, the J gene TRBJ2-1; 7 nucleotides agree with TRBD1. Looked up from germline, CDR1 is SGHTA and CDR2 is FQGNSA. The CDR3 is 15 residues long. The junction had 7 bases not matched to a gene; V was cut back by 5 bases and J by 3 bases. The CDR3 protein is CASSRNRGNYNEQFF. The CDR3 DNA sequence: TGTGCCAGCAGCAGAAACAGGGGAAACTACAATGAGCAGTTCTTC. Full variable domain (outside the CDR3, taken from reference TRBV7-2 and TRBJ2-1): GAGVSQSPSNKVTEKGKDVELRCDPISGHTALYWYRQSLGQGLEFLIYFQGNSAPDKSGLPSDRFSAERTGGSVSTLTIQRTQQEDSAVYLCASSRNRGNYNEQFFGPGTRLTVL.

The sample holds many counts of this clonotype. CDR3 protein: CASSFGIRQGMYF. Here the CDR3 DNA reads TGCGCCAGCAGCTTCGGAATTAGACAGGGGATGTACTTC. The chain uses TRBV5-1 and TRBJ2-7; 8 bases match TRBD1. The CDR3 consists of 13 residues. Germline CDR1 is SGHRS and CDR2 is YFSETQ. V lost 2 bases to trimming and J lost 12 bases; unmatched junction nucleotides: 10.

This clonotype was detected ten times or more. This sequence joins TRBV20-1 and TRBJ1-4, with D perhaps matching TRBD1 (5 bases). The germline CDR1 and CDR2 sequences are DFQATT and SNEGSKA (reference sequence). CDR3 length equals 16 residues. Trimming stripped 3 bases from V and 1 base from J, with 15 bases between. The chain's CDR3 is CSASWDQGETNEKLFF. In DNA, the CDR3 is TGCAGTGCTAGTTGGGACCAGGGCGAAACTAATGAAAAACTGTTTTTT.

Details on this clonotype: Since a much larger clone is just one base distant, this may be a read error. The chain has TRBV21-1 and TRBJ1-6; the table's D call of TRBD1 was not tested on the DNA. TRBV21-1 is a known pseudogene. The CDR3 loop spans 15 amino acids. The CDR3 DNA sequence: TGTGCCAGCGACTCACGACAGGGGGATAATTCACCCCTCCACTTT. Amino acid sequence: CASDSRQGDNSPLHF.

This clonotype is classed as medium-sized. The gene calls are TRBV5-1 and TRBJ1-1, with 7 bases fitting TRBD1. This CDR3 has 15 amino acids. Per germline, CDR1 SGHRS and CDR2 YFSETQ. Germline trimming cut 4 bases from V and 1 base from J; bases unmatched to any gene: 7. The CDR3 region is CASSQRGQENTEAFF. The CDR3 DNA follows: TGCGCCAGCAGCCAGAGAGGACAGGAGAACACTGAAGCTTTCTTT.

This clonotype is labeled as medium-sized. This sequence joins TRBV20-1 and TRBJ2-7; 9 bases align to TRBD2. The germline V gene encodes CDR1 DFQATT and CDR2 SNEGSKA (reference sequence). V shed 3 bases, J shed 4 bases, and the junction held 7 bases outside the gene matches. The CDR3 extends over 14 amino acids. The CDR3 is CSASSQREAYEQYF. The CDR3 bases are TGCAGTGCTAGTTCCCAGCGGGAGGCTTACGAGCAGTACTTC.

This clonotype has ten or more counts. The chain's CDR3 is CASSRRTGPEGDTQYF. The CDR3 DNA is TGTGCCAGCAGCCGCCGGACAGGTCCTGAGGGAGATACGCAGTATTTT. The chain uses TRBV7-9 and TRBJ2-3; 7 bases fit TRBD1. Germline loops: CDR1 SEHNR, CDR2 FQNEAQ (reference sequence). CDR3 size: 16 residues. Germline trimming cut 5 bases from V and 5 bases from J; bases unmatched to any gene: 13.